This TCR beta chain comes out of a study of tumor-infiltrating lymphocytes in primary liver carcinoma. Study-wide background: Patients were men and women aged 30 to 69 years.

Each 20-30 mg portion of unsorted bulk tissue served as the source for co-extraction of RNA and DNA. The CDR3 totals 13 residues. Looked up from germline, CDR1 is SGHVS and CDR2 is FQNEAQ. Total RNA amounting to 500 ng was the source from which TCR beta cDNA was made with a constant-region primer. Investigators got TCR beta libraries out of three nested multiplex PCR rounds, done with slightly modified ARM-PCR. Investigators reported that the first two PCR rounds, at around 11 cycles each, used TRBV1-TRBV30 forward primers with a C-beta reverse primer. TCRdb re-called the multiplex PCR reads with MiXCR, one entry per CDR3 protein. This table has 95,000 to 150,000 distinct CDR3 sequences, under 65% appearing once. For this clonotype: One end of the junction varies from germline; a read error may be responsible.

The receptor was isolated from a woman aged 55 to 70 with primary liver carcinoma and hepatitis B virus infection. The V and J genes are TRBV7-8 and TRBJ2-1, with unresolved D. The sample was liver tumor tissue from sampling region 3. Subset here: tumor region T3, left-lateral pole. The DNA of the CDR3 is TGTGCCAGCAGCTTTGGAGTTCACAATGAACAGTTCTTC. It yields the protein CASSFGVHNEQFF.